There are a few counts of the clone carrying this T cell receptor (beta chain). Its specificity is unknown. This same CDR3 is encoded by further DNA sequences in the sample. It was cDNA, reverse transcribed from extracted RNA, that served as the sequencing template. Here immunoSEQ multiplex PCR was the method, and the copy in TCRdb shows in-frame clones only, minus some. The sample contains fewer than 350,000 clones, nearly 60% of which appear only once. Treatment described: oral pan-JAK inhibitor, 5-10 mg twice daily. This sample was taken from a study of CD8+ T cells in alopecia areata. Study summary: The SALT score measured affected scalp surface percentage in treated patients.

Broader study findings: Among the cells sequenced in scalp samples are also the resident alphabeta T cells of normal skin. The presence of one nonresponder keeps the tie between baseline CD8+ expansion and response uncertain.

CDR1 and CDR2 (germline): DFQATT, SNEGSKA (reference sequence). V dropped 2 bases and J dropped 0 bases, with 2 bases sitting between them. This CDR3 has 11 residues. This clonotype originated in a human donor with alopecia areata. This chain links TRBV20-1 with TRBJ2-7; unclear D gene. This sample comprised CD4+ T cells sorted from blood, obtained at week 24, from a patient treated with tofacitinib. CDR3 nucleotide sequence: TGCAGTGCTAGAAGCTCCTACGAGCAGTACTTC. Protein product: CSARSSYEQYF.